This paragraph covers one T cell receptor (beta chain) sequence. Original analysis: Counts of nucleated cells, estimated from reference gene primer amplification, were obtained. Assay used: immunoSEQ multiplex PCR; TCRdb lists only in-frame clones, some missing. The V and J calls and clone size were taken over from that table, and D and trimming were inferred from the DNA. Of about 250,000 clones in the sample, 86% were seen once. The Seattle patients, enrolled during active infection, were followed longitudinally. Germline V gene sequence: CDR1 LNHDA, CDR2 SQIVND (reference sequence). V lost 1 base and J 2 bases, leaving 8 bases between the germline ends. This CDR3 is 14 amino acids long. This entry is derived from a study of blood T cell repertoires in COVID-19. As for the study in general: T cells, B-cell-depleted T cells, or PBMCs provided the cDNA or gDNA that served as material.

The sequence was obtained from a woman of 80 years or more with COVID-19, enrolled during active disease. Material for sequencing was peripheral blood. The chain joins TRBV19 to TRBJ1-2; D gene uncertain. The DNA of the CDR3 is TGTGCCAGTAGTATAGCGGCAGGAAACTATGGCTACACCTTC. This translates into CASSIAAGNYGYTF.